Listed here are 29 T cell receptor beta chains from one sample, sequenced in a study of cytomegalovirus exposure and HLA in healthy donors. In the PCR, 60 Vbeta and 13 Jbeta primers were used. Only in-frame clones appear in the TCRdb table, and some are missing; sequencing was by immunoSEQ multiplex PCR. The sample carries 140,000 to 150,000 clones, about 82% recorded once. Sequences were obtained from PBMCs. These receptors were collected from a woman aged 40 to 55 in good health and CMV-seropositive.

This clone was recorded once. The chain employs TRBV2 and TRBJ2-7; 7 bases are a match to TRBD2. The CDR3 is 14 amino acids. Per the germline V gene, CDR1 is SNHLY and CDR2 is FYNNEI. The J segment lost 1 base and the V segment lost 6 bases, leaving 6 bases of the junction unmatched. The CDR3 spells CASSFAGDSYEQYF. The CDR3 region has the DNA TGTGCCAGCAGCTTTGCGGGAGATTCCTACGAGCAGTACTTC.

The rearrangement links TRBV2 to TRBJ1-6; TRBD1 matches at 7 bases. CDR3 length equals 15 residues. V lost 8 bases and J lost 4; bases outside the gene matches: 8. The germline V gene has CDR1 SNHLY and CDR2 FYNNEI. Written as DNA, the CDR3 is TGTGCCAGCGTAACAGGGGCGGGGTATAATTCACCCCTCCACTTT. Its protein is CASVTGAGYNSPLHF.

This clone was counted a few times. J is TRBJ2-2 and V is TRBV6-6, with a possible D match to TRBD2 (6 bases). The CDR3 is 14 amino acids. V gave up 6 bases and J gave up 1 base, with 9 bases separating them. CDR1 and CDR2 from the germline V gene are MNHNY and SVGAGI (reference sequence). The CDR3 DNA is TGTGCCAGCAGCACGGGACTGAACACCGGGGAGCTGTTTTTT. Translated, it gives CASSTGLNTGELFF.

V is TRBV7-9 and J is TRBJ2-3; D call uncertain. The germline V gene has CDR1 SEHNR and CDR2 FQNEAQ (reference sequence). Trimming left V 2 bases short and J 6 bases short, with 12 bases between. This CDR3 region has 14 residues. The CDR3 DNA follows: TGTGCCAGCAGCTTACTGGCAGTGTCCGATACGCAGTATTTT. It is translated as CASSLLAVSDTQYF.

This clone appeared a few times. This CDR3 is CASNPLAGGNTDTQYF. CDR3 nucleotide sequence: TGTGCCAGCAACCCCCTGGCGGGGGGTAACACAGATACGCAGTATTTT. This rearrangement joins TRBV5-6 to TRBJ2-3, with 8 bases matching TRBD2. Losses at the gene ends were 6 bases for V and 2 bases for J; bases not matched to a gene: 11. CDR1 SGHDT and CDR2 YYEEEE come from the germline V gene. This CDR3 is 16 amino acids long.

V and J are TRBV6-5 and TRBJ2-3; no clear D gene. This CDR3 is 15 amino acids long. The germline V gene encodes CDR1 MNHEY and CDR2 SVGAGI. V shed 4 bases and J shed 2 bases, with 13 bases lying between them. CDR3 in amino acids: CASSSLGYDTDTQYF. The CDR3 nucleotides are TGTGCCAGCAGTTCCCTCGGGTATGACACAGATACGCAGTATTTT.

This chain connects TRBV7-9 to TRBJ2-3, with TRBD1 identical over 9 bases. Germline-derived CDR1 and CDR2 are SEHNR and FQNEAQ (reference sequence). This CDR3 region has 17 residues. V lost 1 base to trimming and J lost 2 bases; unmatched junction nucleotides: 7. The CDR3 reads CASSLGGQGIITDTQYF. The DNA for the CDR3 is TGTGCCAGCAGCTTAGGGGGACAGGGCATTATCACAGATACGCAGTATTTT.

The V call is TRBV7-2, the J call TRBJ2-5; D is possibly TRBD2 (6 bases). V lost 2 bases and J lost 4, with 8 bases in between. The CDR3 covers 13 residues. Germline CDR1 SGHTA, CDR2 FQGNSA. CDR3 nucleotides: TGTGCCAGCAGCTTAACGGAGGGAGAGACCCAGTACTTC. It specifies CASSLTEGETQYF. Variable domain in full (rest from reference TRBV7-2 and TRBJ2-5): GAGVSQSPSNKVTEKGKDVELRCDPISGHTALYWYRQSLGQGLEFLIYFQGNSAPDKSGLPSDRFSAERTGGSVSTLTIQRTQQEDSAVYLCASSLTEGETQYFGPGTRLLVL.

CDR3 nucleotides: TGTGCCAGCAGCGCAGCGGGAGGGCTCCCCAATGAGCAGTTCTTC. Protein sequence: CASSAAGGLPNEQFF. This rearrangement joins TRBV7-9 to TRBJ2-1; 10 bases match TRBD2. The CDR3 runs 15 residues. CDR1 and CDR2 from the germline V gene are SEHNR and FQNEAQ (reference sequence). V lost 5 bases, J lost 6 bases, and 7 bases stayed unmatched.

The J gene is TRBJ1-3, the V gene TRBV7-9; unclear D gene. The germline CDR1 and CDR2 sequences are SEHNR and FQNEAQ (reference sequence). V was pared by 1 base and J by 3 bases, with 16 bases between. The CDR3 sequence is 17 residues long. The CDR3 is CASSLVSGPPGGNTIYF. In nucleotides, the CDR3 is TGTGCCAGCAGCTTAGTATCCGGTCCTCCAGGTGGAAACACCATATATTTT.

The J gene is TRBJ1-3, the V gene TRBV6-5; TRBD1 might be the D (6 bases). This CDR3 region has 14 residues. With 6 bases removed from V and 1 base from J, the gap between germline ends came to 10 bases. Germline V lookup: CDR1 MNHEY, CDR2 SVGAGI. DNA for the CDR3: TGTGCCAGCAGGGGCCAGGGGTCTGGAAACACCATATATTTT. Its translation: CASRGQGSGNTIYF.

The CDR3 sequence: CASSGLAQETQYF. Here the CDR3 DNA reads TGTGCCAGTAGTGGCCTAGCCCAAGAGACCCAGTACTTC. The rearrangement links TRBV19 to TRBJ2-5, with D perhaps matching TRBD2 (5 bases). The CDR3 consists of 13 residues. Germline CDR1 and CDR2: LNHDA and SQIVND (reference sequence). Trimming cost V 5 bases and J 1 base, with 8 bases left between them. Together with reference TRBV19 and TRBJ2-5, the CDR3 gives the full variable domain: DGGITQSPKYLFRKEGQNVTLSCEQNLNHDAMYWYRQDPGQGLRLIYYSQIVNDFQKGDIAEGYSVSREKKESFPLTVTSAQKNPTAFYLCASSGLAQETQYFGPGTRLLVL.

The CDR3 DNA sequence: TGTGCCAGCAGCCAGGGGGGGACAGGGACCTACGAGCAGTACTTC. Protein: CASSQGGTGTYEQYF. The chain is built from TRBV4-2 and TRBJ2-7, with TRBD1 identical over 9 bases. The CDR3 covers 15 residues. Germline V gene lookup returns CDR1 LGHNA and CDR2 YNFKEQ. V lost 3 bases, J lost 2 bases, and 5 bases stayed unmatched.

The V call is TRBV5-1, the J call TRBJ2-1; 9 bases match TRBD2. Looked up from germline, CDR1 is SGHRS and CDR2 is YFSETQ. V lost 0 bases, J lost 8 bases, and 6 bases stayed unmatched. The CDR3 contains 15 residues. CDR3 in DNA: TGCGCCAGCAGCTTGGCTGCGGGAGGGCCGGATGAGCAGTTCTTC. Translation gives CASSLAAGGPDEQFF.

The genes are TRBV9 and TRBJ2-2; D might be TRBD1 (6 bases). The V gene's germline CDR1 is SGDLS and CDR2 YYNGEE. The CDR3 sequence is 14 residues long. Trimming removed 3 bases from V and 2 bases from J, with 8 bases in between. CDR3 DNA: TGTGCCAGCAGCGCCAGGGGAAACACCGGGGAGCTGTTTTTT. Residues: CASSARGNTGELFF.

This chain links TRBV2 with TRBJ1-6, with unresolved D. Germline loops: CDR1 SNHLY, CDR2 FYNNEI. Between the trimmed V and J ends, which lost 5 bases and 11 bases, there was a span of 7 bases. The CDR3 length is 11 residues. The CDR3 DNA reads TGTGCCAGCAGTTTAGTCGCACCCCTCCACTTT. Protein sequence: CASSLVAPLHF.

The chain recombines TRBV27 with TRBJ2-7; no reliable D call. V gave up 5 bases and J gave up 0 bases, with 8 bases separating them. The CDR3 extends over 13 amino acids. Germline CDR1 and CDR2: MNHEY and SMNVEV (reference sequence). CDR3 bases: TGTGCCAGCAGTCCCTGGAGCTCCTACGAGCAGTACTTC. This gives the protein CASSPWSSYEQYF.

The CDR3 spells CASSKQGASGEQYF. The CDR3 nucleotides are TGTGCCAGCAGCAAACAGGGGGCATCTGGGGAGCAGTACTTC. V usage is TRBV7-2 and J usage is TRBJ2-5, with TRBD1 matching over 9 bases. This CDR3 has 14 residues. The germline gives CDR1 SGHTA, CDR2 FQGNSA. V shed 5 bases, J shed 11 bases, and the junction held 12 bases outside the gene matches.

The sample holds a few counts of this clone. The rearrangement uses TRBV28 and TRBJ2-7, with a possible D match to TRBD2 (5 bases). This CDR3 is built from 15 residues. Germline-derived CDR1 and CDR2 are MDHEN and SYDVKM. Deletions cut 5 bases from V and 0 bases from J, with 14 bases between. CDR3 in amino acids: CASSDRRRSSYEQYF. Here the CDR3 DNA reads TGTGCCAGCAGTGATCGCAGGAGGAGCTCCTACGAGCAGTACTTC.

CDR3 DNA sequence: TGTGCCAATAGCTTAGAGGGAGGATCGGGCTACACCTTC. Amino acid sequence: CANSLEGGSGYTF. This chain joins TRBV2 and TRBJ1-2; the D is unclear. From germline, CDR1 is SNHLY and CDR2 FYNNEI. The CDR3 sequence is 13 residues long. Trimming cost V 10 bases and J 8 bases, with 20 bases left between them.

This chain links TRBV18 with TRBJ2-2; TRBD1 agrees at 10 bases. The trim removed 3 bases at V and 4 bases at J, leaving 5 bases unmatched. The CDR3 contains 16 residues. The germline CDR1 and CDR2 sequences are KGHSH and LQKENI. DNA for the CDR3: TGTGCCAGCTCACCCGGGACAGGGGAGGCCACCGGGGAGCTGTTTTTT. It yields the protein CASSPGTGEATGELFF.

Comment on this clone: Compared with germline, one end of the junction differs, possibly owing to a read error. In DNA, the CDR3 is TGCGCCAGCAGCGAAGACACCCCGGGGTCCTACGAGCAGTACTTC. The encoded protein is CASSEDTPGSYEQYF. V and J are TRBV4-1 and TRBJ2-7, with a tentative D call TRBD2 (5 bases). This CDR3 comprises 15 residues. Looked up from germline, CDR1 is MGHRA and CDR2 is YSYEKL.

The V gene is TRBV5-6, the J gene TRBJ2-6, with TRBD1 identical over 11 bases. The CDR3 runs to 17 residues. Germline loops: CDR1 SGHDT, CDR2 YYEEEE. V lost 2 bases and J lost 0; bases outside the gene matches: 1. The CDR3 spells CASSFGQGASGANVLTF. CDR3 DNA sequence: TGTGCCAGCAGCTTTGGACAGGGGGCCTCTGGGGCCAACGTCCTGACTTTC.

V and J are TRBV5-1 and TRBJ2-5; 9 nucleotides match TRBD1. Germline CDR1 is SGHRS and CDR2 is YFSETQ. V lost 5 bases, J lost 2 bases, and 10 bases stayed unmatched. This CDR3 has 16 amino acids. CDR3 residues: CASRGTGTGLQETQYF. The CDR3 region has the DNA TGCGCCAGCAGGGGTACGGGGACAGGGTTGCAAGAGACCCAGTACTTC. Full variable domain (outside the CDR3, taken from reference TRBV5-1 and TRBJ2-5): KAGVTQTPRYLIKTRGQQVTLSCSPISGHRSVSWYQQTPGQGLQFLFEYFSETQRNKGNFPGRFSGRQFSNSRSEMNVSTLELGDSALYLCASRGTGTGLQETQYFGPGTRLLVL.

The chain employs TRBV11-2 and TRBJ2-7; no clear D gene. In germline, CDR1 is SGHAT, CDR2 FQNNGV. Trimming cost V 0 bases and J 2 bases, with 14 bases left between them. The CDR3 extends over 16 amino acids. For the CDR3, the DNA is TGTGCCAGCAGCTTAGATCTGGGCTTCATTGCCTACGAGCAGTACTTC. Translating gives CASSLDLGFIAYEQYF.

The chain links TRBV28 to TRBJ2-3; TRBD1 aligns across 7 bases. The V gene's germline CDR1 is MDHEN and CDR2 SYDVKM. Unmatched junction bases numbered 5, after V lost 11 bases and J lost 0 bases. This CDR3 has 13 amino acids. The CDR3 DNA follows: TGTGCCGGACAGGACAGTAGCACAGATACGCAGTATTTT. This translates into CAGQDSSTDTQYF. The full variable domain, in which reference TRBV28 and TRBJ2-3 provide the parts outside the CDR3, is DVKVTQSSRYLVKRTGEKVFLECVQDMDHENMFWYRQDPGLGLRLIYFSYDVKMKEKGDIPEGYSVSREKKERFSLILESASTNQTSMYLCAGQDSSTDTQYFGPGTRLTVL.

J is TRBJ2-7 and V is TRBV2; D not resolved. Germline CDR1 SNHLY, CDR2 FYNNEI. This CDR3 is built from 15 residues. With 4 bases removed from V and 0 bases from J, the gap between germline ends came to 13 bases. CDR3 sequence reads: CASSAQRISSYEQYF. DNA of the CDR3: TGTGCCAGCAGTGCTCAGAGGATTTCCTCCTACGAGCAGTACTTC.

This chain uses TRBV30 with TRBJ2-7; D not certain. The CDR3 extends over 11 amino acids. Germline assignment: CDR1 GTSNPN and CDR2 SVGIG (reference sequence). The V end was cut by 5 bases, the J end by 7 bases, with 12 bases between. The CDR3 protein is CAWSFSREQYF. The CDR3 coding sequence is TGTGCCTGGTCCTTTTCTCGGGAGCAGTACTTC.

In DNA, the CDR3 is TGTGCCAGCATTTGGGACTCAGCAGGCGAGCAGTACTTC. Protein sequence: CASIWDSAGEQYF. The chain is built from TRBV2 and TRBJ2-7; the D gene is possibly TRBD2 (6 bases). V lost 7 bases and J 6 bases, leaving 16 bases between the germline ends. This CDR3 is built from 13 residues. Germline V gene data show CDR1 as SNHLY and CDR2 as FYNNEI.